These 22 T cell receptor beta chains were sequenced from one sample in a study of post-analysis software for immune sequencing data. General study points: There were about five TRBV segments more frequent in patients than controls, and TRBV5-6, TRBV5-1 and TRBV20-1 were among them.

TCR beta cDNA libraries had unique molecular identifiers. One entry per CDR3 protein, called by TCRdb with MiXCR from the PCR reads. The sample comprises about 820,000 distinct CDR3 sequences, around 53% of which are singletons, and about 4.8% rests with the top ten. These TCRs are of unknown antigen specificity. The sample was blood. The source of these receptors is a girl aged 10 to 17 with multiple sclerosis.

The CDR3 here is CSAREWSSGRSTDTQYF. The CDR3 DNA follows: TGCAGTGCTAGAGAGTGGTCTAGCGGGCGCAGCACAGATACGCAGTATTTT. This chain connects TRBV20-1 to TRBJ2-3, with 8 bases fitting TRBD2. The CDR3 extends over 17 amino acids. The J segment lost 0 bases and the V segment lost 0 bases, leaving 8 bases of the junction unmatched. Germline V gives CDR1 DFQATT, CDR2 SNEGSKA (reference sequence).

The V call is TRBV5-1, the J call TRBJ2-5, with D perhaps TRBD1 (6 bases). The V end was cut by 1 base, the J end by 11 bases, with 30 bases between. The CDR3 spans 18 residues. Germline CDR1 reads SGHRS; CDR2 reads YFSETQ. For the CDR3, the DNA is TGCGCCAGCAGCTTGTCGTCGATAACAGGATACGGGGCAGGGGAGCAGTACTTC. Protein: CASSLSSITGYGAGEQYF.

This chain joins TRBV9 and TRBJ2-7, with 8 nucleotides matching TRBD2. The V segment lost 3 bases and the J segment 0 bases; nucleotides outside the gene matches: 5. The CDR3 is 15 residues long. The germline V gene has CDR1 SGDLS and CDR2 YYNGEE. The CDR3 loop reads CASSALAEISYEQYF. CDR3 in DNA: TGTGCCAGCAGCGCACTAGCGGAGATCTCCTACGAGCAGTACTTC.

The chain employs TRBV7-8 and TRBJ2-7; no clear D gene. Germline V gene data show CDR1 as SGHVS and CDR2 as FQNEAQ. Trimming cost V 1 base and J 5 bases, with 9 bases left between them. This CDR3 comprises 13 residues. The CDR3 reads CASSLGRVNEQYF. DNA of the CDR3: TGTGCCAGCAGCTTAGGTCGGGTCAACGAGCAGTACTTC. Filled out from reference TRBV7-8 and TRBJ2-7, the complete variable domain reads GAGVSQSPRYKVAKRGQDVALRCDPISGHVSLFWYQQALGQGPEFLTYFQNEAQLDKSGLPSDRFFAERPEGSVSTLKIQRTQQEDSAVYLCASSLGRVNEQYFGPGTRLTVT.

This chain joins TRBV18 and TRBJ2-4; TRBD1 agrees at 7 bases. From germline, CDR1 is KGHSH and CDR2 LQKENI. The CDR3 consists of 12 residues. Trimming cost V 6 bases and J 8 bases; bases outside gene matches: 4. CDR3 coding DNA: TGTGCCAGCTCGACAGGGACGGACATTCAGTACTTC. Protein sequence: CASSTGTDIQYF.

The CDR3 sequence is CASSWNSGSSGNEQYF. CDR3 sequence (DNA): TGTGCCAGCAGCTGGAATAGCGGGAGCTCTGGAAACGAGCAGTACTTC. The chain employs TRBV7-8 and TRBJ2-5, with 9 nucleotides matching TRBD2. The assigned J gene may be wrong: the sequence end matches TRBJ2-7 better. The germline V gene has CDR1 SGHVS and CDR2 FQNEAQ. CDR3 length equals 16 residues.

The chain carries TRBV5-5 and TRBJ2-7, with a tentative D call TRBD1 (5 bases). Trimming stripped 5 bases from V and 6 bases from J, with 15 bases between. This CDR3 has 13 residues. The V gene's germline CDR1 is SGHKS and CDR2 YYEKEE (reference sequence). The CDR3 is CASRAAGLGEQYF. CDR3 nucleotides: TGTGCCAGCAGGGCTGCAGGGTTGGGCGAGCAGTACTTC.

This clonotype has just a few counts. This sequence joins TRBV20-1 and TRBJ2-5, with D unclear. In germline, CDR1 is DFQATT, CDR2 SNEGSKA (reference sequence). Trimming removed 3 bases from V and 2 bases from J, with 7 bases in between. This CDR3 is built from 12 residues. The CDR3 DNA sequence: TGCAGTGCTAGTCCAGAGCAAGAGACCCAGTACTTC. This gives the protein CSASPEQETQYF.

The chain links TRBV20-1 to TRBJ1-5; unclear D gene. Germline V gives CDR1 DFQATT, CDR2 SNEGSKA (reference sequence). V lost 5 bases and J 1 base, leaving 21 bases between the germline ends. The CDR3 length is 17 residues. The DNA for the CDR3 is TGCAGTGCTTCCCGGGGTGCATCGCTGATCAGCAATCAGCCCCAGCATTTT. Amino acid sequence: CSASRGASLISNQPQHF.

V and J are TRBV12-3 or TRBV12-4 and TRBJ2-7, with 8 bases identical to TRBD2. The ends lost 9 bases at V and 3 bases at J; junction bases unmatched: 16. This CDR3 has 16 amino acids. CDR3 coding DNA: TGTGCCAGTACCGCGGGCGGGGGGCCCTCCGACTACGAGCAGTACTTC. Its protein product is CASTAGGGPSDYEQYF.

This clonotype appeared a few times. The rearrangement uses TRBV5-1 and TRBJ1-1, with D perhaps TRBD1 (5 bases). Trimming stripped 3 bases from V and 5 bases from J, with 11 bases between. CDR1 is SGHRS and CDR2 is YFSETQ in the germline V gene. This CDR3 contains 13 residues. CDR3 residues: CASSSEPGTEAFF. Written as DNA, the CDR3 is TGCGCCAGCAGCTCCGAACCAGGGACTGAAGCTTTCTTT.

Turning to this clonotype: One end of the junction is discordant with germline, which a read error may explain. The rearrangement joins TRBV12-3 or TRBV12-4 to TRBJ2-5, with D possibly matching TRBD1 (5 bases). The CDR3 totals 15 residues. This CDR3 is CAGSRRVPIQETQYF. The CDR3 DNA is TGTGCCGGCAGTCGCAGGGTCCCGATCCAAGAGACCCAGTACTTC.

The chain links TRBV5-1 to TRBJ1-1; 10 bases align to TRBD1. The CDR3 has 13 amino acids. Trimming cost V 5 bases and J 6 bases; bases outside gene matches: 4. CDR1 is SGHRS and CDR2 is YFSETQ in the germline V gene. In DNA form, the CDR3 reads TGCGCCAGCAGGCTCGGGACAGGGGCTGAAGCTTTCTTT. The encoded protein is CASRLGTGAEAFF.

The V call is TRBV12-3 or TRBV12-4, the J call TRBJ2-3; a weak D match, TRBD2 (6 bases). The CDR3 is 15 residues long. Trimming removed 3 bases from V and 2 bases from J, with 12 bases in between. CDR3 in amino acids: CASSLGDFYTDTQYF. The DNA for the CDR3 is TGTGCCAGCAGTTTGGGGGACTTTTACACAGATACGCAGTATTTT.

This clonotype appeared a single time. This sequence joins TRBV7-6 and TRBJ1-2, with 11 nucleotides matching TRBD1. This CDR3 has 15 residues. V was pared by 8 bases and J by 7 bases, with 12 bases of the junction left unmatched. Germline V lookup: CDR1 SGHVS, CDR2 FNYEAQ. The CDR3, as DNA: TGTGCCAGCCGACCCCTAGGGACAGGGGGTTCTGGCTACACCTTC. Its protein product is CASRPLGTGGSGYTF. The variable domain in full, completed from reference TRBV7-6 and TRBJ1-2, reads GAGVSQSPRYKVTKRGQDVALRCDPISGHVSLYWYRQALGQGPEFLTYFNYEAQQDKSGLPNDRFSAERPEGSISTLTIQRTEQRDSAMYRCASRPLGTGGSGYTFGSGTRLTVV.

The V gene is TRBV30, the J gene TRBJ1-1; no clear D gene. This CDR3 contains 14 residues. CDR1 GTSNPN and CDR2 SVGIG come from the germline V gene (reference sequence). The V end lost 1 base, the J end lost 0 bases, and 9 bases lay between the germline ends. The CDR3 protein is CAWSGEYMNTEAFF. The CDR3 DNA reads as TGTGCCTGGAGTGGAGAATATATGAACACTGAAGCTTTCTTT. The variable domain in full, with the rest retrieved from reference TRBV30 and TRBJ1-1, is SQTIHQWPATLVQPVGSPLSLECTVEGTSNPNLYWYRQAAGRGLQLLFYSVGIGQISSEVPQNLSASRPQDRQFILSSKKLLLSDSGFYLCAWSGEYMNTEAFFGQGTRLTVV.

The chain recombines TRBV2 with TRBJ1-2; 8 bases map to TRBD1. The CDR3 extends over 15 amino acids. The ends lost 6 bases at V and 4 bases at J; junction bases unmatched: 10. Looked up from germline, CDR1 is SNHLY and CDR2 is FYNNEI. This CDR3 is CASRESGGAGYGYTF. CDR3 DNA: TGTGCCAGCAGAGAGTCAGGGGGCGCGGGCTATGGCTACACCTTC.

The genes are TRBV12-3 or TRBV12-4 and TRBJ1-2; D might be TRBD1 (6 bases). The length of the CDR3 is 16 residues. The germline V and J ends were trimmed by 6 bases and 2 bases, with 19 bases remaining between them. In nucleotides, the CDR3 is TGTGCCAGCAGCAGATGGACAGCAGAATACAACTATGGCTACACCTTC. It yields the protein CASSRWTAEYNYGYTF.

In this sample, this clonotype turned up a few times. This chain links TRBV5-1 with TRBJ2-5; 8 bases are shared with TRBD1. Gene TRBJ2-7 matches the end of the DNA better, so the J call may be wrong. The CDR3 length is 16 residues. CDR1 is SGHRS and CDR2 is YFSETQ in the germline V gene. The CDR3 coding sequence is TGCGCCAGCAGCTTTCAGTCCGGGACAGGAGGTTTCGAGCAGTACTTC. Its protein product is CASSFQSGTGGFEQYF.

J is TRBJ1-2 and V is TRBV5-1, with 10 bases lining up with TRBD1. V was clipped by 4 bases and J by 7 bases; unmatched bases: 7. The CDR3 loop spans 14 amino acids. The germline gives CDR1 SGHRS, CDR2 YFSETQ. DNA of the CDR3: TGCGCCAGCAGCCCCCTGGGGACAGGGGCTGGCTACACCTTC. Its protein product is CASSPLGTGAGYTF.

This clonotype was observed a handful of times. This rearrangement joins TRBV29-1 to TRBJ2-5, with TRBD1 identical over 10 bases. V gave up 2 bases and J gave up 1 base; unmatched junction bases: 16. This CDR3 region has 19 residues. The germline gives CDR1 SQVTM, CDR2 ANQGSEA. The CDR3 DNA is TGCAGCGTTGAATGGGACAGGGGTCTACCCGGACTAGCCCAAGAGACCCAGTACTTC. Its protein is CSVEWDRGLPGLAQETQYF.

This rearrangement joins TRBV4-2 to TRBJ1-5; TRBD1 might be the D (5 bases). There are 17 residues in the CDR3. CDR1 and CDR2 from the germline V gene are LGHNA and YNFKEQ. Trimming took 4 bases from V and 5 from J, leaving 21 bases between them. DNA of the CDR3: TGTGCCAGCAGCCCCAGAGAAACGGGAGGGGCGGATCAGCCCCAGCATTTT. It translates to CASSPRETGGADQPQHF.